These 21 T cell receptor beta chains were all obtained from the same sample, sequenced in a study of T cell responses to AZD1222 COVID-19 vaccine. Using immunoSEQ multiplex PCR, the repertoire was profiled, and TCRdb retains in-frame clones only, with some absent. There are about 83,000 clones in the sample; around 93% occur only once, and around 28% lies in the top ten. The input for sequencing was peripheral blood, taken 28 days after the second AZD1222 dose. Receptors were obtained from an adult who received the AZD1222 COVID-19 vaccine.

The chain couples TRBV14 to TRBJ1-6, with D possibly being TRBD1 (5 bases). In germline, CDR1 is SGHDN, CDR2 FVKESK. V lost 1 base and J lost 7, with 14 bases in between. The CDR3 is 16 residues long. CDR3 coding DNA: TGTGCCAGCAGCCAAGGCTCGGGACCCAACAATTCACCCCTCCACTTT. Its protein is CASSQGSGPNNSPLHF.

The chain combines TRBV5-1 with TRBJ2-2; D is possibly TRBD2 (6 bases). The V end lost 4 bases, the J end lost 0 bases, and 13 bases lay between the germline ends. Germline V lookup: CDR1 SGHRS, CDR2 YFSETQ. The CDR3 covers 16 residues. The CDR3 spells CASSPRGVANTGELFF. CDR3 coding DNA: TGCGCCAGCAGCCCCCGCGGGGTTGCGAACACCGGGGAGCTGTTTTTT.

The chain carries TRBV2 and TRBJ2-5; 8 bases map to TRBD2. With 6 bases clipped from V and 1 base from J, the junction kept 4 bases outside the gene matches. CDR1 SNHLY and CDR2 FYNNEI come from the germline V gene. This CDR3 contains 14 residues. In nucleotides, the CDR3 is TGTGCCAGCAGGCTCGGGACTAGCCAAGAGACCCAGTACTTC. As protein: CASRLGTSQETQYF.

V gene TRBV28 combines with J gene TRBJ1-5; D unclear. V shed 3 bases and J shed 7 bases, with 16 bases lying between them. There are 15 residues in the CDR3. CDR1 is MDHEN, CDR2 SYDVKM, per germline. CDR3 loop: CASSFHYRPEQPQHF. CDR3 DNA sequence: TGTGCCAGCAGTTTTCACTATCGCCCGGAGCAGCCCCAGCATTTT.

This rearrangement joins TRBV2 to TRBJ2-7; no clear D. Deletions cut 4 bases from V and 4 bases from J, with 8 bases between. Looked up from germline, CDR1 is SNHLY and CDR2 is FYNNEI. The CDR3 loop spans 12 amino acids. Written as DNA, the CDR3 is TGTGCCAGCAGTGGAGATAGGTACGAGCAGTACTTC. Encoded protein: CASSGDRYEQYF.

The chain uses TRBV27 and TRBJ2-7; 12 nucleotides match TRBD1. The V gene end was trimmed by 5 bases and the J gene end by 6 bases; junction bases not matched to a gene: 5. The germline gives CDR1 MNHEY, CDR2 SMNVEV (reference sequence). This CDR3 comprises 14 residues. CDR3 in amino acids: CASSPGTGGSEQYF. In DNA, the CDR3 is TGTGCCAGCAGTCCCGGGACAGGGGGCAGCGAGCAGTACTTC.

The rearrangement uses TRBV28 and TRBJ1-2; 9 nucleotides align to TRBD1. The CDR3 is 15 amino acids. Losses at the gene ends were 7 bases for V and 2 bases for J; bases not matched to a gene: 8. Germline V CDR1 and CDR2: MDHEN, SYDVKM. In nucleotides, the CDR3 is TGTGCCAGCACCCCCGGGACAGGGCAAAACTATGGCTACACCTTC. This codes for CASTPGTGQNYGYTF.

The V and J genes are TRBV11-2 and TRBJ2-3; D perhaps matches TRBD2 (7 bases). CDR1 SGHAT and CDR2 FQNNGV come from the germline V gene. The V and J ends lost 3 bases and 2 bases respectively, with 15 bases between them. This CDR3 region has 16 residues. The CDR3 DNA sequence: TGTGCCAGCAGCTTGGGTGGCGGGGGCGTCACAGATACGCAGTATTTT. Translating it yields CASSLGGGGVTDTQYF.

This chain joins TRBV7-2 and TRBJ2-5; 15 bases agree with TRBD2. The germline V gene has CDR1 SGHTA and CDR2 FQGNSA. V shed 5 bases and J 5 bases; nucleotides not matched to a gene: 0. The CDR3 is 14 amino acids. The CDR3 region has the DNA TGTGCCAGCAGCGGGACTAGCGGGAGGGAGACCCAGTACTTC. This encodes CASSGTSGRETQYF.

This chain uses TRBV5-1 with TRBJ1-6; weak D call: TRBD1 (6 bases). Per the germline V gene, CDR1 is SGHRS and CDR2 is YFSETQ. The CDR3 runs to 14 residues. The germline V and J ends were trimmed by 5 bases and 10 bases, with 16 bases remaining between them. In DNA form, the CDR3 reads TGCGCCAGCAGTTCCGGGACTCAGGGGTCACCCCTCCACTTT. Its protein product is CASSSGTQGSPLHF.

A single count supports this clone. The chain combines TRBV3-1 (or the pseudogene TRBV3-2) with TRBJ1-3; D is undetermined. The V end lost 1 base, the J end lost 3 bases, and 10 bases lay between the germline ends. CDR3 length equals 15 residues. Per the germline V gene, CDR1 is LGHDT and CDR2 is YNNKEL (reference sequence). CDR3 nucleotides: TGTGCCAGCAGCCAAGGCTCTTTTTTTGGAAACACCATATATTTT. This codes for CASSQGSFFGNTIYF.

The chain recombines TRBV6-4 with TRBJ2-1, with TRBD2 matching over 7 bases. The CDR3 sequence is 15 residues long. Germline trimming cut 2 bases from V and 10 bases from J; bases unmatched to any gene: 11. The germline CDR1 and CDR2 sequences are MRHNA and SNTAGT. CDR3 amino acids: CASSDETSASGEQFF. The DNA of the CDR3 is TGTGCCAGCAGTGACGAAACTAGCGCCTCGGGGGAGCAGTTCTTC.

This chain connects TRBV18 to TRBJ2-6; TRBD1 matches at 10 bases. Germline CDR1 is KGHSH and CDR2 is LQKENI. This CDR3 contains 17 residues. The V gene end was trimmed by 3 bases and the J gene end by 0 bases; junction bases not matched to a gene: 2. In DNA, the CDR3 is TGTGCCAGCTCACCCAGGACAGGGGGCTCTGGGGCCAACGTCCTGACTTTC. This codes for CASSPRTGGSGANVLTF. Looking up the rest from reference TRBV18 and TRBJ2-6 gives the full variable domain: NAGVMQNPRHLVRRRGQEARLRCSPMKGHSHVYWYRQLPEEGLKFMVYLQKENIIDESGMPKERFSAEFPKEGPSILRIQQVVRGDSAAYFCASSPRTGGSGANVLTFGAGSRLTVL.

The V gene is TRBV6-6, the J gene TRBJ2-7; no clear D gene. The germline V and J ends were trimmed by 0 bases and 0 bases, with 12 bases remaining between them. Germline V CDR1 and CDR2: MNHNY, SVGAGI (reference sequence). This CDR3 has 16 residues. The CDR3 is CASSYSFGGVSYEQYF. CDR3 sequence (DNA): TGTGCCAGCAGTTACTCGTTTGGTGGGGTCTCCTACGAGCAGTACTTC.

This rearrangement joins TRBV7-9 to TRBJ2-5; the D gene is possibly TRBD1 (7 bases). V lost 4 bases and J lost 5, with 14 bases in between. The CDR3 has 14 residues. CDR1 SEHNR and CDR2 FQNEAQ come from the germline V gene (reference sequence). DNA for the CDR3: TGTGCCAGCAGCTCGCGGACAGGAGGGGAGACCCAGTACTTC. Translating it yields CASSSRTGGETQYF. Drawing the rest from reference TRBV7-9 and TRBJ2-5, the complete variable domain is DTGVSQNPRHKITKRGQNVTFRCDPISEHNRLYWYRQTLGQGPEFLTYFQNEAQLEKSRLLSDRFSAERPKGSFSTLEIQRTEQGDSAMYLCASSSRTGGETQYFGPGTRLLVL.

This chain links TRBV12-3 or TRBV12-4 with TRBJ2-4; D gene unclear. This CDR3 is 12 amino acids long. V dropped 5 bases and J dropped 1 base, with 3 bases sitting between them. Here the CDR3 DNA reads TGTGCCAGCAGTGGGGCCAAAAACATTCAGTACTTC. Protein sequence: CASSGAKNIQYF.

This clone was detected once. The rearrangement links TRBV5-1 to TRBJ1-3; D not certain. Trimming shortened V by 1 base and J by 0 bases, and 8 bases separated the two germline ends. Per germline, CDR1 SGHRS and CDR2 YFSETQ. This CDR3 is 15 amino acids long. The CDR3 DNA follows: TGCGCCAGCAGCTTGAGTGGAGGCTCTGGAAACACCATATATTTT. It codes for CASSLSGGSGNTIYF.

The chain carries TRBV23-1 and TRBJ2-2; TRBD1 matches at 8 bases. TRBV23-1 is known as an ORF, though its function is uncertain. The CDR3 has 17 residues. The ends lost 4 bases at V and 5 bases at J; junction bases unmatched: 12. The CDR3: CASSPAFPTGETGELFF. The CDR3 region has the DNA TGCGCCAGCAGTCCCGCTTTCCCGACAGGGGAGACCGGGGAGCTGTTTTTT.

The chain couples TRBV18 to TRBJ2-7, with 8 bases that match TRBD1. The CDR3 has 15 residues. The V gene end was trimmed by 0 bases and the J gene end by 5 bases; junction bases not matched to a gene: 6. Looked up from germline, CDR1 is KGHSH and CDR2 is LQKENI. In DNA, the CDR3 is TGTGCCAGCTCACCACCGGACAGGGTTTTCGACGAGCAGTACTTC. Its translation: CASSPPDRVFDEQYF.

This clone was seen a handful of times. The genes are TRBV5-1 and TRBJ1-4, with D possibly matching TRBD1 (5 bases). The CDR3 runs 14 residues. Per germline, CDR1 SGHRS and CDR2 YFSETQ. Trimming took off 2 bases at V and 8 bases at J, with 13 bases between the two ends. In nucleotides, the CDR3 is TGCGCCAGCAGCTTCGACGGGGCCCGGGAAAAACTGTTTTTT. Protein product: CASSFDGAREKLFF.

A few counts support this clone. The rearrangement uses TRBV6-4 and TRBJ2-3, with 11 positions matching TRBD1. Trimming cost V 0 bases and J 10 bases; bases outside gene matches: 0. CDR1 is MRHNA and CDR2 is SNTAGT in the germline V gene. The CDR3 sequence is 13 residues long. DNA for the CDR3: TGTGCCAGCAGTGACTCGGACAGGGGGCCGCAGTATTTT. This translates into CASSDSDRGPQYF.